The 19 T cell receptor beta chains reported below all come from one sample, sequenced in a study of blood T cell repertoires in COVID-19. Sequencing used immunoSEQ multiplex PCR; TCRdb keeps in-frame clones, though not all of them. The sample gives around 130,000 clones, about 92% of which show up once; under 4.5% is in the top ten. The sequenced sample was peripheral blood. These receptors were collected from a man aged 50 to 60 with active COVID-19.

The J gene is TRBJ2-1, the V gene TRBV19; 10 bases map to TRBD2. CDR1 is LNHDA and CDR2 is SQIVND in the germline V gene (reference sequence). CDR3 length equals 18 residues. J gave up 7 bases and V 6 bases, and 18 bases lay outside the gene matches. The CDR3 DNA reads TGTGCCAGTAGCATCCATTCACCCACTAGCGGGACGAAGAATGAGCAGTTCTTC. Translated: CASSIHSPTSGTKNEQFF.

The CDR3 DNA reads as TGCGCCAGCAGCAGGGGACTAGCGGGGGAGAGTGAGACCCAGTACTTC. Protein sequence: CASSRGLAGESETQYF. The chain combines TRBV5-1 with TRBJ2-5; TRBD2 aligns across 14 bases. The J segment lost 5 bases and the V segment lost 4 bases, leaving 7 bases of the junction unmatched. CDR1 is SGHRS, CDR2 YFSETQ, per germline. The CDR3 has 16 residues.

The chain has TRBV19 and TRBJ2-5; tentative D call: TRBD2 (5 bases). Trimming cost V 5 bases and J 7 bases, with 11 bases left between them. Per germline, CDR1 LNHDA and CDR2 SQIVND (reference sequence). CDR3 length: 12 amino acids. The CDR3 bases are TGTGCCAGTAGTCTGCCCCGGGGGACCCAGTACTTC. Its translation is CASSLPRGTQYF.

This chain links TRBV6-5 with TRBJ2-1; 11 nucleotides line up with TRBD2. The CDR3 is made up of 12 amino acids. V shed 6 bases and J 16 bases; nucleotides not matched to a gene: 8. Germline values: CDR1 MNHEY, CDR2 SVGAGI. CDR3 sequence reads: CASRGAGTSGFF. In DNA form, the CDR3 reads TGTGCCAGCAGGGGGGCGGGGACTAGCGGATTCTTC.

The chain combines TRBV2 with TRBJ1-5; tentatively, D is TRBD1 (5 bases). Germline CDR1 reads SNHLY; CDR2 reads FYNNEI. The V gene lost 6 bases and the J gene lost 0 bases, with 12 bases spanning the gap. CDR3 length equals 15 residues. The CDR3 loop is CASRDNQGSNQPQHF. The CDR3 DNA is TGTGCCAGCAGGGACAACCAGGGTAGCAATCAGCCCCAGCATTTT.

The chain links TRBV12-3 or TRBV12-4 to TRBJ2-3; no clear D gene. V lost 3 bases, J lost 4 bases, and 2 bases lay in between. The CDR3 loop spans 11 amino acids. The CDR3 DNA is TGTGCCAGCAGTTTCGCAGATACGCAGTATTTT. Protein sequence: CASSFADTQYF.

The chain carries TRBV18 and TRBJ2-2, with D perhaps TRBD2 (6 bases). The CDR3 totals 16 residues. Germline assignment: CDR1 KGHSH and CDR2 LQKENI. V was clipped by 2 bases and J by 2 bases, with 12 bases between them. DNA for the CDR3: TGTGCCAGCTCACCAGTCGGGGGATTTAACACCGGGGAGCTGTTTTTT. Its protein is CASSPVGGFNTGELFF.

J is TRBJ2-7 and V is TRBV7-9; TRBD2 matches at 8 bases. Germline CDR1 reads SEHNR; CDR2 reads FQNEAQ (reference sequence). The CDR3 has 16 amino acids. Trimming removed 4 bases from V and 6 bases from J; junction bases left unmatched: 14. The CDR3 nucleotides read TGTGCCAGCAGCTCGCCAGGGACTAGGGGTGATCCCGAGCAGTACGTC. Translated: CASSSPGTRGDPEQYV.

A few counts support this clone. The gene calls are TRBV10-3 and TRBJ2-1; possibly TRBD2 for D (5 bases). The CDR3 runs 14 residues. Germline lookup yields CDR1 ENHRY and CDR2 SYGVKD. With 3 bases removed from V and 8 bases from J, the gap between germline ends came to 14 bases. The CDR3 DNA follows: TGTGCCATCAGTGATTTTGGCGCGAGGGATGAGCAGTTCTTC. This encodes CAISDFGARDEQFF.

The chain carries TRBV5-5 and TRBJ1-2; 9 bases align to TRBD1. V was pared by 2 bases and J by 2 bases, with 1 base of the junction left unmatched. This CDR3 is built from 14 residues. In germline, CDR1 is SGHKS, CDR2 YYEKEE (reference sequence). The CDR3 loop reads CASSLTGGNYGYTF. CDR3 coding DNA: TGTGCCAGCAGCTTAACAGGGGGCAACTATGGCTACACCTTC.

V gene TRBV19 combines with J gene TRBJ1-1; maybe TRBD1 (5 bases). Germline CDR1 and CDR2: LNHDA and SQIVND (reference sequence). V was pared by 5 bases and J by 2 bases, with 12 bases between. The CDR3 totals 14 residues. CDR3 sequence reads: CASSLRQQNTEAFF. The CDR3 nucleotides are TGTGCCAGTAGTCTCCGACAGCAAAACACTGAAGCTTTCTTT. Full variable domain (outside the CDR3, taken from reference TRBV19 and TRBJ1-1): DGGITQSPKYLFRKEGQNVTLSCEQNLNHDAMYWYRQDPGQGLRLIYYSQIVNDFQKGDIAEGYSVSREKKESFPLTVTSAQKNPTAFYLCASSLRQQNTEAFFGQGTRLTVV.

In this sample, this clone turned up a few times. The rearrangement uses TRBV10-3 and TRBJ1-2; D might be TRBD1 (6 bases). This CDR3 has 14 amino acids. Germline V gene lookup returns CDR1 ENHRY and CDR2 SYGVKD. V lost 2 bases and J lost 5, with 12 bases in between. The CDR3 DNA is TGTGCCATCAGTGAGAGGGGGACGGCTTATGGCTACACCTTC. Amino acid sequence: CAISERGTAYGYTF.

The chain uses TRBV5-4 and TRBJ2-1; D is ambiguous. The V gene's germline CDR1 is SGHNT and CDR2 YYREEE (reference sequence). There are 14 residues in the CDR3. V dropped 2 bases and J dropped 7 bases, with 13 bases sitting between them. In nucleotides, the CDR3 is TGTGCCAGCAGCTTTCCAGGATCAAGGAATGAGCAGTTCTTC. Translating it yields CASSFPGSRNEQFF.

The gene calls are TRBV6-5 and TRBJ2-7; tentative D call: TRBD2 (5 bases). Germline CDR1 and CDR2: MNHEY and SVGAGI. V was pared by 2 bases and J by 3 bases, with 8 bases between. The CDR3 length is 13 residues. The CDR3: CASSYIGSYEQYV. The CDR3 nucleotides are TGTGCCAGCAGTTACATAGGGAGCTACGAGCAGTACGTC.

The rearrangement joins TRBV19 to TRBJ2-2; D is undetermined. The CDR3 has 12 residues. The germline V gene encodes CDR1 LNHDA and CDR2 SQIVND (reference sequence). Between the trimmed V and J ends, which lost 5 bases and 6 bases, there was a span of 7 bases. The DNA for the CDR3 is TGTGCCAGTAGTCCCCAGTCCGGGGAGCTGTTTTTT. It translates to CASSPQSGELFF.

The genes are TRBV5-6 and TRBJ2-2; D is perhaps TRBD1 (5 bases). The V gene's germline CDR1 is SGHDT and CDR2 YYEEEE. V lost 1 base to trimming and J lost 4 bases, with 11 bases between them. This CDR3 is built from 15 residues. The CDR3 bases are TGTGCCAGCAGCTTGTCTTGGCAGGGCACCGGGGAGCTGTTTTTT. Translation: CASSLSWQGTGELFF. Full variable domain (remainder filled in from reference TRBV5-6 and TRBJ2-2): DAGVTQSPTHLIKTRGQQVTLRCSPKSGHDTVSWYQQALGQGPQFIFQYYEEEERQRGNFPDRFSGHQFPNYSSELNVNALLLGDSALYLCASSLSWQGTGELFFGEGSRLTVL.

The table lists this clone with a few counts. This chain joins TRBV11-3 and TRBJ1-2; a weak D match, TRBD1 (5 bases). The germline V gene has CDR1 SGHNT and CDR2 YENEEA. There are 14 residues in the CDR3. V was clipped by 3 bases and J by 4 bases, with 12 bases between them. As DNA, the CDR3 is TGTGCCAGCAGCTTGAACGGGGGTGTCTATGGCTACACCTTC. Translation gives CASSLNGGVYGYTF.

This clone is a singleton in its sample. DNA for the CDR3: TGCGCCAGCAGCTTTTCGGGACTAGCGGGAACAGATACGCAGTATTTT. Its translation: CASSFSGLAGTDTQYF. The J gene is TRBJ2-3, the V gene TRBV5-1, with 13 bases fitting TRBD2. Germline V CDR1 and CDR2: SGHRS, YFSETQ. V was pared by 2 bases and J by 3 bases, with 3 bases of the junction left unmatched. The CDR3 sequence is 16 residues long.

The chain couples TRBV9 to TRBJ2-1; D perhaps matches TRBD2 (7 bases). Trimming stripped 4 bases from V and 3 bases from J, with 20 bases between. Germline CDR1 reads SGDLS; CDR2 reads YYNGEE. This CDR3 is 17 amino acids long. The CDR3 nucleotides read TGTGCCAGCAGCCCGTGGGAGGGGGGTCAGAACTACAATGAGCAGTTCTTC. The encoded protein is CASSPWEGGQNYNEQFF.